Shown below are 18 T cell receptor beta chains from a single sample sequenced in a study of spatial heterogeneity in lung cancer. TCRdb passed the 5' RACE reads through MiXCR, listing each CDR3 protein once. The sample has 15,000 or so distinct CDR3 sequences, about a fifth seen once. The time point denotes: sample taken at primary tumor resection. Material for sequencing was whole RNA from tumor, nontumor lung or frozen PBMC, left unsorted. This specimen was PBMCs, taken at surgery. Receptor source: a female donor with early-stage non-small cell lung cancer.

This clonotype was observed many times. The chain couples TRBV7-9 to TRBJ2-2; weak D call: TRBD1 (5 bases). With 10 bases removed from V and 2 bases from J, the gap between germline ends came to 23 bases. CDR1 and CDR2 (germline): SEHNR, FQNEAQ (reference sequence). This CDR3 has 17 amino acids. The CDR3: CAIDRRVRGPNTGELFF. CDR3 nucleotides: TGTGCCATCGACAGAAGGGTGAGAGGACCAAACACCGGGGAGCTGTTTTTT.

This clonotype was counted at least ten times. This chain joins TRBV4-3 and TRBJ1-1, with 9 bases that match TRBD1. Germline V gives CDR1 LGHNA, CDR2 YSLEER. Unmatched junction bases numbered 6, after V lost 0 bases and J lost 4 bases. The CDR3 runs 16 residues. CDR3 nucleotide sequence: TGCGCCAGCAGCCAAGATCCGGGACAGGGCCGCACTGAAGCTTTCTTT. As protein: CASSQDPGQGRTEAFF.

This clonotype has ten or more counts. The rearrangement links TRBV7-9 to TRBJ2-1; 7 bases are shared with TRBD1. The CDR3 is 14 amino acids. The germline CDR1 and CDR2 sequences are SEHNR and FQNEAQ (reference sequence). The J segment lost 0 bases and the V segment lost 6 bases, leaving 2 bases of the junction unmatched. CDR3 DNA: TGTGCCAGCAGACCAGGGGGCTCCTACAATGAGCAGTTCTTC. Its protein is CASRPGGSYNEQFF.

V usage is TRBV28 and J usage is TRBJ1-3; D gene ambiguous. In germline, CDR1 is MDHEN, CDR2 SYDVKM. V was pared by 6 bases and J by 0 bases, with 9 bases between. CDR3 length: 14 amino acids. For the CDR3, the DNA is TGTGCCAGCAGGGACTCGGGCTCTGGAAACACCATATATTTT. Protein sequence: CASRDSGSGNTIYF.

This clonotype was seen at least ten times. V usage is TRBV6-6 and J usage is TRBJ2-1, with D maybe TRBD2 (6 bases). This CDR3 is built from 15 residues. V lost 6 bases and J 0 bases, leaving 12 bases between the germline ends. Germline assignment: CDR1 MNHNY and CDR2 SVGAGI (reference sequence). The CDR3 loop reads CASRERERSYNEQFF. The CDR3 region has the DNA TGTGCCAGCAGGGAACGGGAGCGCTCCTACAATGAGCAGTTCTTC.

By share, this clonotype ranks as medium-sized. The chain joins TRBV7-2 to TRBJ2-1; D is perhaps TRBD2 (6 bases). CDR1 and CDR2 from the germline V gene are SGHTA and FQGNSA. V dropped 5 bases and J dropped 10 bases, with 12 bases sitting between them. CDR3 size: 12 residues. CDR3 in DNA: TGTGCCAGCAGCACCTCTGGGGGGGAGCAGTTCTTC. Translation: CASSTSGGEQFF.

This clonotype was observed at least ten times. The rearrangement uses TRBV30 and TRBJ2-2; a possible D gene is TRBD2 (5 bases). Trimming cost V 4 bases and J 1 base, with 10 bases left between them. The V gene's germline CDR1 is GTSNPN and CDR2 SVGIG (reference sequence). The CDR3 totals 14 residues. CDR3 residues: CAWIHGMNTGELFF. CDR3 sequence (DNA): TGTGCCTGGATCCACGGGATGAACACCGGGGAGCTGTTTTTT.

This sequence joins TRBV7-9 and TRBJ2-7, with a weak D call TRBD1 (6 bases). Trimming stripped 7 bases from V and 5 bases from J, with 12 bases between. The V gene's germline CDR1 is SEHNR and CDR2 FQNEAQ (reference sequence). CDR3 length equals 12 residues. The CDR3 DNA reads TGTGCCAGCAACACAAACAGGGACGAGCAGTACTTC. The encoded protein is CASNTNRDEQYF. The full variable domain, completed using reference TRBV7-9 and TRBJ2-7, is DTGVSQNPRHKITKRGQNVTFRCDPISEHNRLYWYRQTLGQGPEFLTYFQNEAQLEKSRLLSDRFSAERPKGSFSTLEIQRTEQGDSAMYLCASNTNRDEQYFGPGTRLTVT.

Sample share makes this clonotype medium-sized. This chain joins TRBV6-5 and TRBJ2-7; 10 bases agree with TRBD2. Germline values: CDR1 MNHEY, CDR2 SVGAGI. CDR3 length equals 16 residues. Trimming at V came to 3 bases and at J to 3 bases, leaving 8 bases not matched to a gene. The CDR3 region has the DNA TGTGCCAGCAGTTATCTGCCTAGCGGGAGTCACTACGAGCAGTACTTC. It encodes CASSYLPSGSHYEQYF.

CDR3 coding DNA: TGCAGTGCTAGACGCGGGGCCTTAATTTCAAAGCGCTCCTACAATGAGCAGTTCTTC. It is translated as CSARRGALISKRSYNEQFF. The J gene is TRBJ2-1, the V gene TRBV20-1; the D gene is possibly TRBD2 (6 bases). CDR1 DFQATT and CDR2 SNEGSKA come from the germline V gene (reference sequence). The CDR3 loop spans 19 amino acids. Trimming left V 2 bases short and J 0 bases short, with 23 bases between.

By its share, this clonotype is medium-sized. The chain is built from TRBV20-1 and TRBJ2-1; perhaps D is TRBD1 or TRBD2 (6 bases each). CDR3 length: 17 residues. V was trimmed by 2 bases and J by 0 bases, leaving 17 bases between them. Germline CDR1 and CDR2: DFQATT and SNEGSKA (reference sequence). The CDR3 region is CSARSGAVPSSYNEQFF. The CDR3 DNA sequence: TGCAGTGCTAGATCGGGGGCGGTCCCGAGCTCCTACAATGAGCAGTTCTTC.

This clonotype showed up many times. The V call is TRBV7-2, the J call TRBJ2-5; D might be TRBD1 (5 bases). This CDR3 region has 14 residues. V was trimmed by 1 base and J by 0 bases, leaving 6 bases between them. Germline V gene data show CDR1 as SGHTA and CDR2 as FQGNSA. CDR3 bases: TGTGCCAGCAGCTTAGGACAGTACCAAGAGACCCAGTACTTC. Translation: CASSLGQYQETQYF.

This clonotype is medium-sized by share. The chain links TRBV6-4 to TRBJ1-6; 10 positions match TRBD1. The CDR3 consists of 16 residues. V lost 3 bases to trimming and J lost 10 bases; unmatched junction nucleotides: 9. Germline V gene sequence: CDR1 MRHNA, CDR2 SNTAGT. CDR3 sequence: CASSEAGTGVGSPLHF. Written as DNA, the CDR3 is TGTGCCAGCAGTGAAGCCGGGACAGGGGTTGGCTCACCCCTCCACTTT.

This clonotype came up many times. The chain uses TRBV5-1 and TRBJ1-2, with D unresolved. Trimming took 4 bases from V and 3 from J, leaving 13 bases between them. Germline-derived CDR1 and CDR2 are SGHRS and YFSETQ. The CDR3 spans 14 residues. The chain's CDR3 is CASSRERADYGYTF. The CDR3 DNA reads as TGCGCCAGCAGCAGAGAACGGGCTGACTATGGCTACACCTTC.

The chain links TRBV7-7 to TRBJ2-5; 7 bases match TRBD2. Unmatched junction bases numbered 3, after V lost 0 bases and J lost 2 bases. Germline V gene sequence: CDR1 SSHAT, CDR2 FNYEAQ (reference sequence). The length of the CDR3 is 15 residues. CDR3 protein: CASSLAGGRQETQYF. The CDR3 region has the DNA TGTGCCAGCAGCTTAGCGGGAGGGAGGCAAGAGACCCAGTACTTC.

In its sample, this clonotype was seen many times. The chain links TRBV11-2 to TRBJ2-1; 11 bases agree with TRBD2. The CDR3 runs to 15 residues. Germline V lookup: CDR1 SGHAT, CDR2 FQNNGV. J lost 6 bases, V lost 6 bases, and 7 bases had no gene match. CDR3 in amino acids: CASRSTGTSGNEQFF. The CDR3 nucleotides are TGTGCCAGCAGGTCAACCGGGACTAGCGGCAATGAGCAGTTCTTC.

This clonotype was recorded many times. The chain combines TRBV29-1 with TRBJ2-2, with D hard to call. Per germline, CDR1 SQVTM and CDR2 ANQGSEA. The CDR3 is 13 residues long. The ends were cut back, 1 base at V and 4 bases at J, with 7 bases in the middle. The CDR3 DNA follows: TGCAGCGTTGAAGGGCGAGCCACCGGGGAGCTGTTTTTT. Its translation: CSVEGRATGELFF.

V gene TRBV3-1 combines with J gene TRBJ1-2; TRBD1 agrees at 7 bases. The CDR3 covers 15 residues. Unmatched junction bases numbered 13, after V lost 8 bases and J lost 4 bases. Germline CDR1 and CDR2: LGHDT and YNNKEL (reference sequence). The chain's CDR3 is CASANIGTAGYGYTF. The CDR3 DNA follows: TGTGCCAGCGCGAATATCGGGACAGCTGGCTATGGCTACACCTTC.